This T cell receptor (beta chain) is drawn from a study of post-analysis software for immune sequencing data (dated by TCRdb to about 2015). About the full investigation: Disease courses on record covered relapsing-remitting, secondary progressive and progressive-relapsing multiple sclerosis, though some patients had no subtype annotation. A subset of samples was prepared in parallel using single-end sample barcoding, then pooled and co-amplified after Illumina adapter ligation. The multiple sclerosis patient repertoires were compared with about a dozen previously published healthy control repertoires from donors aged about 6 to 26 years. Study-wide conclusions, independent of this receptor: The control group was slightly older than the multiple sclerosis patient group. Significantly lower normalized Chao1 diversity was found in multiple sclerosis patients than in controls, suggesting substantial peripheral T-cell clonal expansion. Several TRBV segments, including TRBV5-6, TRBV5-1 and TRBV20-1, were significantly more frequent in patients than controls. Direct clustering with F measure showed strong co-clustering of samples prepared in the same batch, prompting a batch-effect correction.

To demonstrate the VDJtools post-analysis software, the study profiled TCR beta repertoires from the peripheral blood of approximately twelve young patients with multiple sclerosis. The patients with multiple sclerosis were children and adolescents between roughly 6 and 16 years of age. As concerns this clonotype: Its antigen is unknown. Per-base qualities were not stored, and no clone one base away is much larger.

From cysteine to phenylalanine, the CDR3 is 16 amino acids long. Of the read, only the CDR3 DNA is kept; its 48 bases are in frame from base 1. V is shortened by 5 bases, J by 4 bases, and the region joining them spans 19 bases. The library was made by PCR. The reads were generated on an Illumina HiSeq 2500. To reduce PCR and sequencing biases, unique molecular identifiers were built into the TCR beta cDNA libraries. Per 1 to 10 million input T cells, some 500,000 cDNA molecules were obtained, such that each molecule approximated one T cell. The patient libraries were prepared and sequenced with the same protocol used for the earlier healthy control dataset. Within a given batch, samples were prepared together, multiplexed and sequenced on the same HiSeq lane. Per the source publication's procedure: MIGEC handled the raw barcoded reads, throwing out single-read molecular identifier groups before consensus assembly and CDR3 extraction. VDJtools was used for post-analysis of the clonotype tables, with diversity normalized by down-sampling every dataset to the smallest sample size. In repertoire overlap clustering, CDR3 amino acid sequences, but not nucleotide sequences, were matched to correct batch-related cross-sample contamination. TCRdb reworked the public reads: Q25 trimming with fastp, MiXCR clone assembly, productive beta chains retained. Entries that share a CDR3 protein sequence are merged under the most common genes and DNA. The V and J calls and clone size come from TCRdb's table, not from the authors' own analysis. The sample profile shows about 150,000 distinct CDR3 sequences; approximately 31% of them were found once. The ten largest clonotypes hold 1.5% of the sample.

Source material: blood. The chain is made from TRBV12-3 or TRBV12-4 and TRBJ2-3; TRBD1 is a possible D gene, resting on 6 matching bases. The sequence was obtained from a girl aged 10 to 17 with multiple sclerosis. The CDR3 region reads CASSEQGIAPADTQYF. At the DNA level, the sequence is TGTGCCAGCAGTGAACAGGGTATTGCCCCCGCAGATACGCAGTATTTT.